These 21 T cell receptor beta chains came from one sample sequenced in a study of blood T cells in healthy people across ages. The use of a sample-barcoded 5' primer and a J-beta primer mix characterized a second PCR of roughly 7 to 12 cycles. TCRdb redid the calling of the 5' RACE reads with MiXCR, one entry per CDR3 protein. The sample yields roughly 790,000 distinct CDR3 sequences, roughly 44% seen once. The sequenced sample was blood. The receptors originated from a woman aged 55-75 years in good health.

The genes are TRBV20-1 and TRBJ2-5; D gene ambiguous. V lost 0 bases and J 11 bases, leaving 19 bases between the germline ends. Per the germline V gene, CDR1 is DFQATT and CDR2 is SNEGSKA (reference sequence). The CDR3 is 14 residues long. CDR3 in DNA: TGCAGTGCTAGAGAGCCGGGCGATTTTGGTGAGCAGTACTTC. This encodes CSAREPGDFGEQYF.

The chain links TRBV7-8 to TRBJ2-5, with 8 bases matching TRBD2. The CDR3 is 16 residues long. V was pared by 1 base and J by 0 bases, with 4 bases of the junction left unmatched. CDR1 is SGHVS and CDR2 is FQNEAQ in the germline V gene. CDR3 in DNA: TGTGCCAGCAGCTTAGAGGCGGGGGGTAACCAAGAGACCCAGTACTTC. Its translation is CASSLEAGGNQETQYF.

Comments on this clonotype: A much more abundant neighbour one base away suggests this may be a read error. The genes are TRBV12-3 or TRBV12-4 and TRBJ2-3; D possibly corresponds to TRBD1 (6 bases). The CDR3 has 15 amino acids. CDR3 region: CTSSRQDPSTDTQYF. The DNA of the CDR3 is TGTACCAGCAGTCGACAGGATCCCTCCACAGATACGCAGTATTTT.

This chain connects TRBV9 to TRBJ2-2; 7 positions agree with TRBD2. The V gene end was trimmed by 0 bases and the J gene end by 1 base; junction bases not matched to a gene: 6. CDR1 and CDR2 from the germline V gene are SGDLS and YYNGEE. CDR3 length equals 17 residues. The CDR3 DNA follows: TGTGCCAGCAGCGTAGGGGCCAGCGGGGAGAACACCGGGGAGCTGTTTTTT. Protein sequence: CASSVGASGENTGELFF.

The rearrangement links TRBV29-1 to TRBJ2-4; TRBD1 agrees at 9 bases. J was trimmed by 13 bases and V by 7 bases; bases with no gene match: 20. Looked up from germline, CDR1 is SQVTM and CDR2 is ANQGSEA. This CDR3 region has 15 residues. For the CDR3, the DNA is TGCAGCGCAGCCCGTCGACAGGGGGTAGACAATGAGCAGTACTTC. Amino acids: CSAARRQGVDNEQYF.

The chain employs TRBV10-3 and TRBJ1-6; 8 bases are shared with TRBD1. The germline CDR1 and CDR2 sequences are ENHRY and SYGVKD. The CDR3 totals 14 residues. The J segment lost 7 bases and the V segment lost 4 bases, leaving 3 bases of the junction unmatched. As DNA, the CDR3 is TGTGCCATCAGTGCCGGACAGGGAAATTCACCCCTCCACTTT. It translates to CAISAGQGNSPLHF.

The V call is TRBV4-2, the J call TRBJ2-5; D might be TRBD1 (6 bases). Trimming pared 4 bases from V and 3 bases from J, leaving 18 bases between. The germline CDR1 and CDR2 sequences are LGHNA and YNFKEQ. The CDR3 runs to 16 residues. For the CDR3, the DNA is TGTGCCAGCAGCCGAGGGGGTAGAGACGCTGAAGAGACCCAGTACTTC. This translates into CASSRGGRDAEETQYF.

The rearrangement links TRBV7-9 to TRBJ2-4; D not resolved. Gene TRBJ2-7 matches the end of the DNA better, so the J call may be wrong. The CDR3 has 14 amino acids. The germline V gene encodes CDR1 SEHNR and CDR2 FQNEAQ (reference sequence). Written as DNA, the CDR3 is TGTGCCAGTCGCGGAGTAACGGCATCGGACGAGCAGTACTTC. Translation gives CASRGVTASDEQYF.

V usage is TRBV5-6 and J usage is TRBJ2-7; tentatively, D is TRBD2 (6 bases). Trimming took off 2 bases at V and 5 bases at J, with 20 bases between the two ends. Per germline, CDR1 SGHDT and CDR2 YYEEEE. This CDR3 spans 16 amino acids. CDR3 bases: TGTGCCAGCAGCTTCAGGAGGGCCAGGGCTAGCCACGAGCAGTACTTC. Its translation: CASSFRRARASHEQYF.

This clonotype was seen repeatedly, ten times or more. The CDR3: CASSPPQGRDAYEQYF. Here the CDR3 DNA reads TGCGCCAGCAGCCCTCCACAGGGAAGGGACGCCTACGAGCAGTACTTC. V is TRBV5-1 and J is TRBJ2-7; perhaps TRBD1 as D (6 bases). V was clipped by 4 bases and J by 2 bases, with 19 bases between them. CDR1 is SGHRS, CDR2 YFSETQ, per germline. The CDR3 extends over 16 amino acids.

This rearrangement joins TRBV11-3 to TRBJ2-7; D is perhaps TRBD1 or TRBD2 (5 bases each). The CDR3 is 15 amino acids. Germline V lookup: CDR1 SGHNT, CDR2 YENEEA. Trimming took 3 bases from V and 0 from J, leaving 12 bases between them. The CDR3 protein is CASSFGSGSSYEQYF. The CDR3 DNA is TGTGCCAGCAGCTTCGGATCAGGGAGCTCCTACGAGCAGTACTTC.

The table lists this clonotype with many counts. A much bigger clone sits one base away, suggesting this may be a read error. The rearrangement joins TRBV3-1 to TRBJ2-7; maybe TRBD1 (5 bases). Trimming pared 1 base from V and 1 base from J, leaving 14 bases between. Germline V lookup: CDR1 LGHDT, CDR2 YNNKEL (reference sequence). CDR3 size: 16 residues. For the CDR3, the DNA is TGTGCCAGCAGCCAAGGTGGGGCTACGGGTTCCTACGAGCAGTACTTC. Encoded protein: CASSQGGATGSYEQYF.

This clonotype came up a few times. The chain recombines TRBV6-2 or TRBV6-3 with TRBJ2-3; 9 bases fit TRBD2. The CDR3 runs to 16 residues. Unmatched junction bases numbered 5, after V lost 2 bases and J lost 2 bases. Germline V gene data show CDR1 as MNHEY and CDR2 as SVGEGT. The CDR3 DNA reads as TGTGCCAGCAGTTACGGTCTAGCGGGGAACACAGATACGCAGTATTTT. Translating gives CASSYGLAGNTDTQYF.

A note on this clonotype: One end of the junction varies from germline; a read error may be responsible. The V and J genes are TRBV12-3 or TRBV12-4 and TRBJ2-1; the match to TRBD1 covers 7 bases. CDR3 length: 14 residues. This CDR3 is CASSRTGAYSEQFF. CDR3 sequence (DNA): TGTGCCAGTTCCAGGACAGGAGCCTACAGTGAGCAGTTCTTC.

V is TRBV4-1 and J is TRBJ2-5; TRBD2 matches 9 bases. The DNA end favors TRBJ2-1, so the J call may be wrong. This CDR3 spans 17 amino acids. Germline loops: CDR1 MGHRA, CDR2 YSYEKL. As DNA, the CDR3 is TGCGCCAGCAGCCAAGGCCTGACTAGCGGTTACCAAGAGACCCAGTTCTTC. Its translation is CASSQGLTSGYQETQFF.

The V gene is TRBV7-3, the J gene TRBJ2-1; 9 bases are a match to TRBD2. Germline loops: CDR1 SGHTA, CDR2 FQGTGA. Trimming at V came to 1 base and at J to 7 bases, leaving 5 bases not matched to a gene. This CDR3 is built from 15 residues. The CDR3 loop reads CASSLKGLARNEQFF. Written as DNA, the CDR3 is TGTGCCAGCAGCTTAAAGGGACTAGCCCGGAATGAGCAGTTCTTC.

Regarding this clonotype: The junction differs from germline at one of its ends, possibly a read error. V usage is TRBV5-6 and J usage is TRBJ2-3; D gene uncertain. CDR1 and CDR2 from the germline V gene are SGHDT and YYEEEE. The CDR3 is made up of 12 amino acids. CDR3 bases: TGTGCCTGCAGCTTGAGCACAGATACGCAGTATTTT. It is translated as CACSLSTDTQYF.

The rearrangement joins TRBV20-1 to TRBJ2-5; D is unresolved. The DNA end favors TRBJ2-1, so the J call may be wrong. The CDR3 has 13 residues. CDR1 and CDR2 from the germline V gene are DFQATT and SNEGSKA (reference sequence). This CDR3 reads CSARDPWQETQFF. In nucleotides, the CDR3 is TGCAGTGCTAGAGATCCCTGGCAAGAGACCCAGTTCTTC.

The gene calls are TRBV12-3 or TRBV12-4 and TRBJ2-7; no definite D call. The CDR3 is made up of 15 amino acids. The V end was cut by 3 bases, the J end by 2 bases, with 14 bases between. The CDR3 sequence is CASSFVALHPYEQYF. CDR3 DNA: TGTGCCAGCAGTTTTGTGGCCTTACACCCCTACGAGCAGTACTTC.

The V gene is TRBV5-1, the J gene TRBJ2-1; 11 bases are shared with TRBD2. Germline CDR1 reads SGHRS; CDR2 reads YFSETQ. J gave up 7 bases and V 3 bases, and 12 bases lay outside the gene matches. This CDR3 has 17 amino acids. The CDR3 sequence: CASSSLFLAGGGNEQFF. CDR3 nucleotides: TGCGCCAGCAGCTCCCTTTTCTTAGCGGGAGGGGGGAATGAGCAGTTCTTC.

The chain recombines TRBV18 with TRBJ2-3; D gene uncertain. This CDR3 has 11 residues. The V end lost 8 bases, the J end lost 1 base, and 4 bases lay between the germline ends. CDR1 KGHSH and CDR2 LQKENI come from the germline V gene. CDR3 in DNA: TGTGCCAGCCACCGCACAGATACGCAGTATTTT. Translated: CASHRTDTQYF.